This entry lists 21 T cell receptor beta chains sequenced from one sample in a study of blood T cell repertoires in COVID-19. Sequencing used immunoSEQ multiplex PCR; TCRdb keeps in-frame clones, though not all of them. The data contain under 150,000 clones, 80% to 90% of them singletons. Input material: peripheral blood. The receptors were gathered from a human donor in a cohort sampled during active COVID-19.

The chain is built from TRBV7-8 and TRBJ2-7; 7 bases fit TRBD1. With 0 bases clipped from V and 4 bases from J, the junction kept 9 bases outside the gene matches. Germline V gives CDR1 SGHVS, CDR2 FQNEAQ. This CDR3 contains 16 residues. The DNA of the CDR3 is TGTGCCAGCAGCTTAGCGATTACAGGGGCTGAATACGAGCAGTACTTC. Protein: CASSLAITGAEYEQYF.

The chain combines TRBV6-5 with TRBJ2-7; TRBD1 matches at 9 bases. The trim removed 6 bases at V and 2 bases at J, leaving 8 bases unmatched. Looked up from germline, CDR1 is MNHEY and CDR2 is SVGAGI. The CDR3 totals 15 residues. CDR3 nucleotides: TGTGCCAGCAGCCTTACCGGGACAGGGCCCTACGAGCAGTACTTC. Amino acid sequence: CASSLTGTGPYEQYF.

The chain is built from TRBV6-5 and TRBJ1-1, with D perhaps TRBD1 (5 bases). The CDR3 loop spans 15 amino acids. Trimming cost V 2 bases and J 4 bases, with 14 bases left between them. Germline V gene sequence: CDR1 MNHEY, CDR2 SVGAGI. As DNA, the CDR3 is TGTGCCAGCAGTTACGGTGGCAGGGAGGGCACTGAAGCTTTCTTT. It translates to CASSYGGREGTEAFF.

CDR3 bases: TGTGCCAGCAGCCTCGGGGGGGGACGCACAGATACGCAGTATTTT. Translated, it gives CASSLGGGRTDTQYF. V usage is TRBV14 and J usage is TRBJ2-3, with 8 positions matching TRBD2. V trimming: 4 bases; J trimming: 1 base; junction bases outside the gene matches: 4. The CDR3 totals 15 residues. CDR1 and CDR2 from the germline V gene are SGHDN and FVKESK.

This chain uses TRBV6-5 with TRBJ1-1, with D perhaps TRBD1 (6 bases). The CDR3 spans 14 residues. In germline, CDR1 is MNHEY, CDR2 SVGAGI. V shed 6 bases and J shed 1 base, with 12 bases lying between them. The chain's CDR3 is CASRQATGNTEAFF. DNA of the CDR3: TGTGCCAGCAGGCAGGCGACAGGGAACACTGAAGCTTTCTTT.

This chain uses TRBV19 with TRBJ2-3; no clear D gene. The CDR3 runs 15 residues. The germline gives CDR1 LNHDA, CDR2 SQIVND (reference sequence). The V end was cut by 6 bases, the J end by 0 bases, with 13 bases between. CDR3 in DNA: TGTGCCAGTAGCCTCACAGCTTTTAGCACAGATACGCAGTATTTT. It specifies CASSLTAFSTDTQYF.

This clone is deemed medium-sized (0.01 to 0.1%). J is TRBJ2-3 and V is TRBV5-4; 12 nucleotides match TRBD2. Per the germline V gene, CDR1 is SGHNT and CDR2 is YYREEE (reference sequence). The CDR3 sequence is 15 residues long. The V and J ends lost 4 bases and 6 bases, in that order; junction bases with no gene match: 6. DNA of the CDR3: TGTGCCAGCAGCCCCGGGACTAGCGGGCGGGATACGCAGTATTTT. Protein sequence: CASSPGTSGRDTQYF.

This clone was counted a single time. The gene calls are TRBV4-1 and TRBJ2-7; a possible D gene is TRBD1 (5 bases). This CDR3 is built from 17 residues. Germline V gene lookup returns CDR1 MGHRA and CDR2 YSYEKL. V was pared by 4 bases and J by 4 bases, with 23 bases between. The CDR3 loop is CASSPPFGADGRYEQYF. CDR3 DNA sequence: TGCGCCAGCAGCCCGCCATTTGGGGCGGACGGTCGTTACGAGCAGTACTTC.

This clone came up a few times. This chain joins TRBV2 and TRBJ2-1; weak D call: TRBD2 (6 bases). The V gene lost 8 bases and the J gene lost 3 bases, with 20 bases spanning the gap. Germline V CDR1 and CDR2: SNHLY, FYNNEI. The CDR3 is 16 amino acids. The CDR3 DNA sequence: TGTGCCAGCGAAACATGGGAGGCGAGCAACTACAATGAGCAGTTCTTC. This codes for CASETWEASNYNEQFF.

V is TRBV2 and J is TRBJ1-1, with a possible D match to TRBD1 (5 bases). This CDR3 spans 14 amino acids. Trimming cost V 5 bases and J 2 bases, with 12 bases left between them. The germline V gene encodes CDR1 SNHLY and CDR2 FYNNEI. CDR3: CASSKETANTEAFF. In DNA, the CDR3 is TGTGCCAGCAGTAAGGAGACAGCAAACACTGAAGCTTTCTTT.

This rearrangement joins TRBV5-1 to TRBJ1-1; D possibly corresponds to TRBD1 (5 bases). CDR1 and CDR2 from the germline V gene are SGHRS and YFSETQ. The CDR3 contains 14 residues. Trimming pared 4 bases from V and 3 bases from J, leaving 13 bases between. Here the CDR3 reads CASSVTAYDTEAFF. The CDR3 DNA reads as TGCGCCAGCAGCGTGACAGCTTATGACACTGAAGCTTTCTTT.

The chain uses TRBV28 and TRBJ1-4, with D possibly matching TRBD1 (5 bases). Trimming stripped 1 base from V and 7 bases from J, with 10 bases between. The CDR3 consists of 14 residues. Germline V gene sequence: CDR1 MDHEN, CDR2 SYDVKM. This CDR3 reads CASSLFTGREKLFF. As DNA, the CDR3 is TGTGCCAGCAGTTTATTTACAGGACGTGAAAAACTGTTTTTT.

This clone was recorded only once. J is TRBJ1-5 and V is TRBV27; 7 nucleotides match TRBD1. CDR1 MNHEY and CDR2 SMNVEV come from the germline V gene (reference sequence). J was trimmed by 3 bases and V by 4 bases; bases with no gene match: 12. The CDR3 sequence is 17 residues long. This CDR3 reads CASSSLPGTEPNQPQHF. CDR3 coding DNA: TGTGCCAGCAGTTCGTTACCCGGGACAGAACCCAATCAGCCCCAGCATTTT.

The chain recombines TRBV18 with TRBJ1-1; D remains ambiguous. V dropped 1 base and J dropped 5 bases, with 11 bases sitting between them. CDR1 is KGHSH and CDR2 is LQKENI in the germline V gene. CDR3 length: 14 amino acids. CDR3 protein: CASSPRETSTEAFF. The CDR3 region has the DNA TGTGCCAGCTCACCACGAGAAACGTCTACTGAAGCTTTCTTT.

The chain employs TRBV27 and TRBJ2-1; 9 nucleotides line up with TRBD2. The CDR3 sequence is 16 residues long. The germline V gene encodes CDR1 MNHEY and CDR2 SMNVEV (reference sequence). V trimming: 4 bases; J trimming: 2 bases; junction bases outside the gene matches: 6. DNA of the CDR3: TGTGCCAGCAGTTCCATAGCGGGGGCGACCTACAATGAGCAGTTCTTC. It specifies CASSSIAGATYNEQFF.

The J gene is TRBJ1-2, the V gene TRBV6-5, with a weak D call TRBD1 (5 bases). The V end lost 6 bases, the J end lost 6 bases, and 14 bases lay between the germline ends. The CDR3 loop spans 13 amino acids. Germline V gene sequence: CDR1 MNHEY, CDR2 SVGAGI. CDR3 loop: CASSPTQGHGYTF. As DNA, the CDR3 is TGTGCCAGCAGCCCGACTCAGGGTCATGGCTACACCTTC.

The chain links TRBV19 to TRBJ2-7, with a possible D match to TRBD1 (5 bases). The germline V gene encodes CDR1 LNHDA and CDR2 SQIVND (reference sequence). This CDR3 comprises 13 residues. The V end was cut by 3 bases, the J end by 4 bases, with 10 bases between. The chain's CDR3 is CASSMGREYEQYF. In DNA form, the CDR3 reads TGTGCCAGTAGTATGGGCAGGGAATACGAGCAGTACTTC.

The table lists this clone with a count of one. V gene TRBV10-2 combines with J gene TRBJ1-6; possible D gene TRBD1, 5 bases. Germline V lookup: CDR1 WSHSY, CDR2 SAAADI. The CDR3 has 17 residues. V dropped 1 base and J dropped 0 bases, with 10 bases sitting between them. Here the CDR3 DNA reads TGCGCCAGCAGTGAGTGGGGCTCAAGCTCCTATAATTCACCCCTCCACTTT. The encoded protein is CASSEWGSSSYNSPLHF.

The chain links TRBV5-6 to TRBJ1-2; D not certain. Looked up from germline, CDR1 is SGHDT and CDR2 is YYEEEE. The V end lost 0 bases, the J end lost 7 bases, and 13 bases lay between the germline ends. This CDR3 is built from 14 residues. The CDR3 here is CASSLGLGSGGYTF. The CDR3 DNA is TGTGCCAGCAGCTTGGGTTTGGGGAGTGGTGGCTACACCTTC.

V gene TRBV12-5 combines with J gene TRBJ1-1, with TRBD1 as a possible D gene (6 bases). In germline, CDR1 is LGHNT, CDR2 FRNRAP. This CDR3 comprises 15 residues. V dropped 4 bases and J dropped 1 base, with 13 bases sitting between them. CDR3 coding DNA: TGTGCTAGTGGTTGGGGAAGAGGGGGGAACACTGAAGCTTTCTTT. Translated: CASGWGRGGNTEAFF.

V gene TRBV6-6 combines with J gene TRBJ1-2, with D maybe TRBD1 (5 bases). The CDR3 sequence is 13 residues long. The germline CDR1 and CDR2 sequences are MNHNY and SVGAGI (reference sequence). V shed 2 bases and J shed 7 bases, with 11 bases lying between them. Here the CDR3 reads CASSYGGEGGYTF. CDR3 DNA sequence: TGTGCCAGCAGTTACGGGGGGGAAGGTGGCTACACCTTC.